This TCR beta chain stems from a study of Ad26.COV2.S vaccination and SARS-CoV-2 variants. On the study more broadly: A COV1001 Ad26.COV2.S trial-arm participant provided the sample.

For this clone: Its antigen is unknown.

The study's findings and limits: Substantial breadth was reportedly displayed by spike-specific CD8+ and CD4+ T cell responses after vaccination. Using TCR breadth and depth analyses may have led to underestimated total T cell responses.

Profiled with immunoSEQ multiplex PCR; TCRdb holds only in-frame clones, not every one. In the table there are 430,000 or so clones, nearly 90% of which are singletons. As for treatment: about 20 received Ad26.COV2.S at low or high dose, single or two shots; 5 received placebo; per-sample allocation not given. Sample collection was performed on day 63 after the first vaccine or placebo injection. Donation came from an adult in Boston who was aged 18-55 years. After removal of 5 bases from V and 4 bases from J, the junction contained 4 bases not matched to a gene. The CDR3 extends over 14 amino acids. In germline, CDR1 is SGHNT, CDR2 YENEEA.

Sequences were derived from peripheral blood, sampled in a trial of Ad26.COV2.S vaccine versus placebo. This clonotype was sampled from a person aged 18 to 65 who received the Ad26.COV2.S COVID-19 vaccine or a placebo. This chain joins TRBV11-3 and TRBJ2-2, with 7 nucleotides matching TRBD1. This chain's CDR3 is CASSPRTGTGELFF. The DNA for the CDR3 is TGTGCCAGCAGCCCCCGGACAGGCACCGGGGAGCTGTTTTTT.